The following is a TCR beta chain sequence with its context. Profiling relied on immunoSEQ multiplex PCR, and the TCRdb table lists in-frame clones only, not all of them. The repertoire includes roughly 150,000 clones, 93% of them detected once, and roughly 5.5% sits in the top ten. These data belong to a study of control samples from healthy donors and cancer patients. Germline CDR1 reads LGHNT; CDR2 reads FRNRAP. J was trimmed by 2 bases and V by 2 bases; bases with no gene match: 2. There are 16 residues in the CDR3. The TCR was taken from a man between 18 and 29 years old in good health. The sample comprised blood. The J gene is TRBJ2-1, the V gene TRBV12-5; TRBD2 aligns across 11 bases. CDR3 sequence: CASGLRLAGPYNEQFF. The CDR3 DNA reads TGTGCTAGTGGTTTGAGACTAGCGGGACCCTACAATGAGCAGTTCTTC. Combining the CDR3 with reference TRBV12-5 and TRBJ2-1 gives the whole variable domain DARVTQTPRHKVTEMGQEVTMRCQPILGHNTVFWYRQTMMQGLELLAYFRNRAPLDDSGMPKDRFSAEMPDATLATLKIQPSEPRDSAVYFCASGLRLAGPYNEQFFGPGTRLTVL.